This T cell receptor (beta chain) stems from a study of tumor-infiltrating lymphocytes in primary liver carcinoma. Regarding this clonotype: No antigen is known for it. A much larger clone differs from this one at a single base, so this may be a read error.

Constant-region priming of 500 ng total RNA yielded TCR beta cDNA. Three nested multiplex PCR rounds, a slightly modified ARM-PCR method, built the TCR beta libraries. TRBV1-TRBV30 forward primers paired with a C-beta reverse primer were used in the first two PCR rounds, which ran 9 to 10 cycles each. Each CDR3 protein gets one entry after TCRdb re-called the multiplex PCR reads with MiXCR. The table includes 95,000 to 150,000 distinct CDR3 sequences, 55% to 70% detected once. Study-wide points: When set against blood, tumors had a significantly higher top-250-clone fraction (p = 0.039).

Both RNA and DNA were isolated together from approximately 22-30 mg of bulk tissue that had not been sorted. Per the germline V gene, CDR1 is SEHNR and CDR2 is FQNEAQ (reference sequence). The CDR3 runs to 16 residues. Input material: tumor-adjacent normal liver tissue. The receptor was isolated from an older woman with primary liver carcinoma and hepatitis B virus infection. The gene calls are TRBV7-9 and TRBJ1-1; D gene uncertain. The CDR3 DNA reads TGTGCCAGCTGCTTACGCGGCACTTCTTTGAACACTGAAGCTTTCTTT. Its protein is CASCLRGTSLNTEAFF.